One T cell receptor beta chain is described in this entry. This clone came up a few times. The target of this receptor is not known. Base quality data are lacking; no much larger clone is found one base away. The sample is drawn from a study of cytomegalovirus exposure and HLA in healthy donors (dated by TCRdb to 2015 to 2018). As for the study more broadly: An earlier analysis of several hundred of the donors reported about 300 Gb of sequence data and 90 million to 120 million unique TCR beta sequences obtained from about 170 million T cells. Of the roughly 410 genotyped donors, over 80% were placed in the genetic ancestry cluster associated with self-reported Caucasian donors. In a later genetic analysis, genome-wide SNP genotypes for about 60% of the 666 donors were used, and that subset was treated as a discovery cohort. In the later analysis, no new phenotypic data were used to find candidate immune exposures; instead, reliance was placed on TCR beta sequences and their occurrence across donors. Alongside the repertoire data, information on donor age, sex, ethnicity and CMV serostatus was compiled. Approximately 300 gigabases of sequencing data and around 80 million unique TCR sequences made up an early release that covered approximately 700 HLA-typed donors. An earlier analysis of 500 to 650 of the donors applied high-throughput TCR beta sequencing to assess whether each TCR beta V gene segment acted as functional or pseudogenic. A later analysis re-analyzed previously published TCR beta repertoires from 600 to 850 donors and added high-resolution HLA genotyping to study TCR occurrence patterns. The study used immunosequencing to profile the T cell repertoires of 670 or so subjects and linked those repertoires to cytomegalovirus serostatus. Among under 450 genotyped donors of the cohort, an average of approximately 230,000 unique TCR beta nucleotide sequences were sequenced per donor, approximately 20% of them non-productive. Typing coverage varied by locus: roughly 629-630 donors for A, B, C, DRB1 and DQB1; approximately 520 for DQA1; about 590 for DPA1; approximately 470 for DPB1. Both class I and class II loci were covered by HLA typing, at four-digit resolution. Every discovery cohort repertoire had been produced on one sequencing platform. The study was designed to test whether signatures of past pathogen exposure could be identified by cataloging public T cell receptors. To predict cytomegalovirus infection status, the study brought together high-throughput TCR immunosequencing, statistical association of individual TCRs with disease status, and machine learning. A separate validation cohort of roughly 130 different subjects was used in addition to the approximately 610-subject first cohort. Roughly 5 DR-DQ haplotypes were handled as single units for association and clustering, since linkage in the cohort was strong.

Between the V and J ends, shortened by 6 bases and 7 bases respectively, the junction contains 12 bases. From the cysteine through the phenylalanine, the CDR3 covers 12 amino acids. The retained sequence is limited to the CDR3, 36 bases, with the frame set at the first base. CDR1 and CDR2, looked up from the germline V gene, are MNHNS and SASEGT. What the research found in general, with its limitations: Because counts were too low, about 18 rarely observed V segments, including chromosome 9 orphons, were excluded from the earlier analysis of under 650 of the donors. In this cohort, only TCR beta chains were sequenced, and detectable features were limited by the absence of alpha or paired-chain data. It was suggested by the authors that the approach could potentially be generalized to other disease states and immunological phenotypes. V-gene and J-gene trimming of TCR beta chains was associated with a missense DCLRE1C variant in a later genetic analysis, and the association was replicated in an independent cohort. A few of the identified cytomegalovirus-associated TCR beta chains were confirmed in vitro to be specific for cytomegalovirus antigens. A further reported finding was that TCR beta sequences accurately predicted the HLA-A and HLA-B alleles for most subjects in the first cohort. Some IMGT-functional V segments, including TRBV6-2 and TRBV6-3, could not be told apart with the 87-base-pair reads, so those segments were excluded. According to a later genetic analysis, donors in an Asian-associated ancestry cluster had fewer N-insertions in productive TCRs than the approximately 650-donor mean. A group of highly shared sequence variants was considered likely to be a technical artifact of the sequencing pipeline. In a later analysis, HLA-associated TCR beta chains showed more clonal expansion and lower generation probabilities than non-associated chains that were equally common. The study gave a list of more than 150 TCR beta chains associated with cytomegalovirus. Correlated functional status among segregating V segments might be attributable to linkage disequilibrium, but an unknown experimental factor could not be ruled out. In a later analysis, some 18,000 TCR beta sequences were associated with specific HLA alleles at a false discovery rate of 0.05. When HLA alleles, especially DR and DQ, strongly co-occurred, TCR associations were difficult to assign to individual alleles. A later analysis reported that several top co-occurrence clusters appeared linked to parvovirus B19, influenza, CMV and Epstein-Barr virus. In a later analysis, most CMV-associated TCR beta chains were found to appear HLA-restricted, with HLA associations seemingly driven largely by CMV exposure. Cytomegalovirus status was reported to be diagnosed by the classifier with high specificity and sensitivity in both the original and validation cohorts. CMV serostatus was the only immune exposure information available for the cohort. Because HLA typing was unavailable for some donors at each locus, only the typed subset was used in association tests. The presence/absence analyses assumed that sequencing depth was roughly uniform across donors, and that assumption may not be true. Most TCR sequences were observed very rarely across donors, whereas some public TCRs were present in many individuals. According to a later analysis, TCR association rates differed among HLA loci, with DRB1 alleles showing the most associated TCRs and HLA-C alleles showing the fewest. In an earlier analysis of approximately 600 of the donors, most TCR beta V segments were observed in productive rearrangements about 87% or about 30% of the time, broadly matching IMGT annotations.

Library construction relied on the immunoSEQ multiplex PCR assay. The multiplex PCR relied on a mix of 60 forward primers for TCR Vbeta segments and 13 reverse primers for TCR Jbeta segments. The CDR3 region of rearranged TCR beta genes was amplified from genomic DNA by a multiplex PCR assay. The amplified TCR beta libraries were sequenced on the Illumina HiSeq System as 87-base-pair reads. On the study's bioinformatics: A later analysis tallied roughly 76 million unique TCR beta chains across the 650 to 750 repertoires, and about 12 million of those chains were shared by two or more donors. A nearest-neighbor algorithm error-corrected the raw reads and collapsed the reads into unique sequences, merging closely related sequences to remove PCR and sequencing errors. Alignment of CDR3 sequences to IMGT reference sequences was used to assign V, D and J gene segments. For a sequence to be retained, a match of at least six nucleotides was required to both a V gene segment and a J gene segment. A rearrangement was called productive if the CDR3 had no stop codons and remained in frame with V and J, and every other rearrangement was called non-productive. CDR3 was defined by IMGT convention, running from the second conserved V-encoded cysteine to the conserved J-encoded phenylalanine. In an earlier analysis of around 570 of the donors, sequences lacking an unambiguous match to a single V gene segment were excluded. In an earlier analysis of several hundred of the donors, V segments were called functional above 56.7% productive rearrangements and were called segregating when the between-donor standard deviation exceeded 5%. A statistical classification framework was built for diagnosing cytomegalovirus status from the catalog of TCR beta chain sequences. A later analysis assigned V and J genes by comparing TCR nucleotide sequences with IMGT/GENE-DB human TR gene sequences. The TCRdist pipeline was used in a later analysis to assign CDR3 sequences and most-parsimonious VDJ recombination scenarios. In a later analysis, each TCR beta chain was defined by its CDR3 amino acid sequence together with its V-gene family, and reads lacking a unique V-gene family were excluded. In a later analysis, 500 to 700 highly shared, low-generation-probability nucleotide sequences were removed to address suspected cross-contamination and a sequencing artifact. A later analysis calculated a clonal expansion index for each public chain from normalized within-repertoire ranks of inferred template counts. In a later analysis, generation probabilities were computed using a VDJ recombination model fitted to out-of-frame rearrangements, and the results were checked against IGoR. A later analysis scored TCR-TCR, TCR-HLA and TCR-CMV co-occurrence with hypergeometric tests, applying a repertoire-size bias correction to TCR pairs. In a later analysis, false discovery rates were estimated by permuting HLA or CMV assignments 20 times. In a later analysis, co-occurring TCRs were grouped using DBSCAN, with TCRdist sequence similarity added in when clustering inside HLA-allele-positive subsets. Repertoires with fewer than 30,000 or more than 120,000 public chains, plus five repertoires with anomalous nucleotide sharing, were excluded from co-occurrence clustering. TCRdb holds this immuneACCESS table with in-frame rearrangements only. Some clones are missing; in checked studies, unresolved V genes explain under half, and the rest has no known cause. V, J and clone size are those of that table, while D and trimming were read from the DNA. The sample table contains about 120,000 clones; only one count was recorded for roughly 10% of them. The leading ten clones occupy roughly 4.6% of the sample.

In total, 666 healthy bone marrow donors made up the cohort. At the time of sampling, every cohort member was nominally healthy, though immune exposures that went unrecorded were likely present. The donor was CMV seropositive and was included in the group of 300 or so seropositive cohort members. A peripheral blood sample was collected from each donor, and TCR beta sequencing was performed on peripheral blood mononuclear cells. Genomic DNA extraction from the blood cell samples was performed with the Qiagen DNeasy Blood Extraction Kit. The sequence derives from a woman aged 18-29 years in good health and CMV-seropositive. Recombination linked TRBV6-1 to TRBJ1-2, with no confident D gene call. Specimen: PBMCs. CDR3 sequence: CASRPRDVGYTF. The DNA sequence is as follows: TGTGCCAGCAGACCGCGAGATGTTGGCTACACCTTC.